Included here is one T cell receptor beta chain sequence, with context. Antigen specificity is unknown. Assay execution took place at the deep level. This table comes from immunoSEQ multiplex PCR, and its TCRdb copy is limited to in-frame clones, with some not included. Of roughly 650,000 clones in the sample, around 97% were seen once. The record originates from a study of shared clonotypes between healthy human individuals. The germline CDR1 and CDR2 sequences are MNHEY and SVGAGI. V was shortened by 2 bases and J by 10 bases, with 9 bases between the two germline ends. This CDR3 region has 12 residues. Whole-study findings and limits: Incomplete sequencing of sorted subsets was indicated by rarefaction despite large depth. Larger estimated richness was generally seen in naive subsets than in memory subsets.

This receptor was obtained from a woman aged 25 to 39 in good health. Sequencing input: naive CD4+ T cells sorted from blood. The sample's subset: CD45RA+ positively selected. The chain has TRBV6-5 and TRBJ2-1; the D is unclear. The CDR3 loop reads CASSYQQGEQFF. The CDR3 DNA reads TGTGCCAGCAGTTACCAGCAAGGAGAGCAGTTCTTC.